These T cell receptor beta chains were read from a single sample in a study of post-analysis software for immune sequencing data. Via MiXCR, TCRdb re-called the PCR reads, giving one row per CDR3 protein. Here the sample spans 550,000 to 700,000 distinct CDR3 sequences, 40% to 50% being singletons. Material for sequencing was blood. All receptors derive from a girl aged 10-17 years with multiple sclerosis. Both conserved end residues are part of each CDR3. D genes are given only for firm matches. The listing skips clone size in some rows; elsewhere it reads once, few, many or a size class.

v_gene: TRBV27; d_gene: TRBD1; abundance: NA; j_gene: TRBJ1-5; CDR3nt: TGTGCCAGCAGTGATCCGGGACAGGGGGTTGTGCCCCAGCATTTT; CDR3aa: CASSDPGQGVVPQHF
v_gene: TRBV6-6; d_gene: TRBD1; abundance: few; j_gene: TRBJ2-7; CDR3nt: TGTGCCAGCAGTTCGGGGACAGGGCGCTACGAGCAGTACTTC; CDR3aa: CASSSGTGRYEQYF
v_gene: TRBV11-2; d_gene: TRBD2; abundance: NA; j_gene: TRBJ2-1; CDR3nt: TGTGCCAGCAGCTCCTCTAGCGGGAGCCTCTCTTTTGAGCAGTTCTTC; CDR3aa: CASSSSSGSLSFEQFF
v_gene: TRBV12-3/TRBV12-4; d_gene: NA; abundance: NA; j_gene: TRBJ2-7; CDR3nt: TGTGCCAATTCTGAAGGTTTACCCCCGTACGAGCAGTACTTC; CDR3aa: CANSEGLPPYEQYF
v_gene: TRBV12-3/TRBV12-4; d_gene: TRBD2; abundance: NA; j_gene: TRBJ2-1; CDR3nt: TGTGCCAGCAGCAGACTAGCGGGGGGCCTACGCCGTACCTACAATGAGCAGTTCTTC; CDR3aa: CASSRLAGGLRRTYNEQFF
v_gene: TRBV10-3; d_gene: NA; abundance: NA; j_gene: TRBJ2-2; CDR3nt: TGTGCCATCAGTGACAGGAAGGGGGCCGGGGAGCTGTTTTTT; CDR3aa: CAISDRKGAGELFF
v_gene: TRBV7-9; d_gene: TRBD1; abundance: many; j_gene: TRBJ1-1; CDR3nt: TGTGCCAGCAGCTCGACAGGGGGGGGCACTGAAGCTTTCTTT; CDR3aa: CASSSTGGGTEAFF
v_gene: TRBV4-2; d_gene: NA; abundance: few; j_gene: TRBJ1-1; CDR3nt: TGTGCCAGCAGCCAAGATCTCTTACCCGAAGCTTTCTTT; CDR3aa: CASSQDLLPEAFF
v_gene: TRBV12-3/TRBV12-4; d_gene: NA; abundance: few; j_gene: TRBJ1-2; CDR3nt: TGTGCCAGCAGTACTGGGACCAGCTATGGCTACACCTTC; CDR3aa: CASSTGTSYGYTF
v_gene: TRBV5-1; d_gene: NA; abundance: NA; j_gene: TRBJ1-1; CDR3nt: TGCGCCAGCAGCTTGGTGTCTCCTCGTACGACTTTCTTT; CDR3aa: CASSLVSPRTTFF
v_gene: TRBV20-1; d_gene: NA; abundance: NA; j_gene: TRBJ1-1; CDR3nt: TGCAGTGCTAGAGGGAGGCCGGGGGTCATGAACACTGAAGCTTTCTTT; CDR3aa: CSARGRPGVMNTEAFF
v_gene: TRBV12-3/TRBV12-4; d_gene: NA; abundance: NA; j_gene: TRBJ2-1; CDR3nt: TGTGCCAGTGGGCGGGACATAACCTACAATGAGCAGTTCTTC; CDR3aa: CASGRDITYNEQFF
v_gene: TRBV2; d_gene: NA; abundance: NA; j_gene: TRBJ2-3; CDR3nt: TGTGCCAGCTCGACATCCGGGACGGCGGATACGCAGTATTTT; CDR3aa: CASSTSGTADTQYF
v_gene: TRBV4-1; d_gene: TRBD1; abundance: few; j_gene: TRBJ2-7; CDR3nt: TGCGCCAGCAGCCAGAGGGACAGGGGTATTGACGAGCAGTACTTC; CDR3aa: CASSQRDRGIDEQYF
v_gene: TRBV12-3/TRBV12-4; d_gene: TRBD1; abundance: NA; j_gene: TRBJ1-2; CDR3nt: TGTGCCAGCAGCCCAGGGTGGCAGGGGGACGGCTACACCTTC; CDR3aa: CASSPGWQGDGYTF
v_gene: TRBV11-3; d_gene: TRBD1; abundance: NA; j_gene: TRBJ2-7; CDR3nt: TGTGCCGGCAGCTTCCCGACAGGGGGCGAGCAGTACTTC; CDR3aa: CAGSFPTGGEQYF
v_gene: TRBV10-2; d_gene: TRBD2; abundance: NA; j_gene: TRBJ2-3; CDR3nt: TGCGCCAGCAGCACTAGCGGGAGGGTGTCAGATACGCAGTATTTT; CDR3aa: CASSTSGRVSDTQYF
v_gene: TRBV7-9; d_gene: NA; abundance: NA; j_gene: TRBJ2-7; CDR3nt: TGTGCCAGCAGCCTAGGGCGGATTGGCTACGAGCAGTACTTC; CDR3aa: CASSLGRIGYEQYF
v_gene: TRBV4-1; d_gene: NA; abundance: NA; j_gene: TRBJ1-2; CDR3nt: TGCGCCAGCAGCCAAGATTGGCGGAAAATCGAACGGATCTATGGCTACACCTTC; CDR3aa: CASSQDWRKIERIYGYTF
v_gene: TRBV12-3/TRBV12-4; d_gene: NA; abundance: NA; j_gene: TRBJ1-1; CDR3nt: TGTGCCAGCAGCCCCGCCCTGCCCTACACTGAAGCTTTCTTT; CDR3aa: CASSPALPYTEAFF
v_gene: TRBV12-3/TRBV12-4; d_gene: TRBD2; abundance: NA; j_gene: TRBJ2-1; CDR3nt: TGTGCCAGCAGAGGACTAGCGGGAAGGTACAATGAGCAGTTCTTC; CDR3aa: CASRGLAGRYNEQFF
v_gene: TRBV12-3/TRBV12-4; d_gene: NA; abundance: few; j_gene: TRBJ1-5; CDR3nt: TGTGCCAGCAGTTTGCGGACAGCAAGAAGGCAGCCCCAGCATTTT; CDR3aa: CASSLRTARRQPQHF
v_gene: TRBV9; d_gene: NA; abundance: NA; j_gene: TRBJ2-3; CDR3nt: TGTGCCAGCAGCGTACTCGGGGGAGGCACAGATACGCAGTATTTT; CDR3aa: CASSVLGGGTDTQYF
v_gene: TRBV3-1; d_gene: NA; abundance: NA; j_gene: TRBJ2-4; CDR3nt: TGTGCCAGCAGCCAAGATTCGGGGGTGAACATTCAGTACTTC; CDR3aa: CASSQDSGVNIQYF
v_gene: TRBV5-5; d_gene: NA; abundance: NA; j_gene: TRBJ2-7; CDR3nt: TGTGCCAGCAGCCCCAGGTTAGCCTACGAGCAGTACTTC; CDR3aa: CASSPRLAYEQYF
v_gene: TRBV5-1; d_gene: NA; abundance: NA; j_gene: TRBJ2-7; CDR3nt: TGCGCCAGCAGCTGGACCCAGGGCGAGCAGTACTTC; CDR3aa: CASSWTQGEQYF
v_gene: TRBV5-1; d_gene: NA; abundance: few; j_gene: TRBJ2-6; CDR3nt: TGCGCCAGCAGCCTGGAATGGAGCTCTGGGGCCAACGTCCTGACTTTC; CDR3aa: CASSLEWSSGANVLTF
v_gene: TRBV7-9; d_gene: NA; abundance: NA; j_gene: TRBJ2-3; CDR3nt: TGTGCCAGCAGCTTAGATGGCAGCCTTAGCACAGATACGCAGTATTTT; CDR3aa: CASSLDGSLSTDTQYF
v_gene: TRBV27; d_gene: NA; abundance: NA; j_gene: TRBJ2-7; CDR3nt: TGTGCCAGCAGTTACGGGGTCTCTGGCGAGCAGTACTTC; CDR3aa: CASSYGVSGEQYF
v_gene: TRBV7-9; d_gene: NA; abundance: NA; j_gene: TRBJ2-3; CDR3nt: TGTGCCAGCAGCAGCCGGAGGAAGAGGACAGATACGCAGTATTTT; CDR3aa: CASSSRRKRTDTQYF
v_gene: TRBV19; d_gene: NA; abundance: many; j_gene: TRBJ1-2; CDR3nt: TGTGCCAGTAGTAGGGGGGCAGATGGCTACACCTTC; CDR3aa: CASSRGADGYTF
v_gene: TRBV27; d_gene: TRBD1; abundance: NA; j_gene: TRBJ1-5; CDR3nt: TGTGCCAGCAGTTTAAGTGCCGGACAGGGCAATCAGCCCCAGCATTTT; CDR3aa: CASSLSAGQGNQPQHF
v_gene: TRBV5-1; d_gene: TRBD2; abundance: NA; j_gene: TRBJ2-3; CDR3nt: TGCGCCAGCAGCACTAGCGCCATCAACACAGATACGCAGTATTTT; CDR3aa: CASSTSAINTDTQYF
v_gene: TRBV9; d_gene: NA; abundance: few; j_gene: TRBJ2-6; CDR3nt: TGTGCCAGCAGCGTAGGGGGTTCTGGGGCCAACGTCCTGACTTTC; CDR3aa: CASSVGGSGANVLTF
v_gene: TRBV18; d_gene: NA; abundance: NA; j_gene: TRBJ2-7; CDR3nt: TGTGCCAGCTCACCGACTCAGGTTACCTACGAGCAGTACTTC; CDR3aa: CASSPTQVTYEQYF
v_gene: TRBV5-1; d_gene: TRBD1; abundance: NA; j_gene: TRBJ2-7; CDR3nt: TGCGCCAGCAGCTTGGCGTGGGACAGGGGGCACGAGCAGTACTTC; CDR3aa: CASSLAWDRGHEQYF
v_gene: TRBV7-2; d_gene: TRBD1; abundance: few; j_gene: TRBJ1-2; CDR3nt: TGTGCCAGCAGCTCAGACAGGGTGTATGCGGACACCTTC; CDR3aa: CASSSDRVYADTF
v_gene: TRBV4-1; d_gene: TRBD1; abundance: few; j_gene: TRBJ1-2; CDR3nt: TGCGCCAGCAGCACCCGACAGGGGAACTATGGCTACACCTTC; CDR3aa: CASSTRQGNYGYTF
v_gene: TRBV5-1; d_gene: TRBD1; abundance: NA; j_gene: TRBJ2-1; CDR3nt: TGCGCCAGCAGCGGGCACAGGGGAAGGGTAATCAATGAGCAGTTCTTC; CDR3aa: CASSGHRGRVINEQFF
v_gene: TRBV5-1; d_gene: TRBD1; abundance: NA; j_gene: TRBJ2-6; CDR3nt: TGCGCCAGCAGCTCCCCGGACAGGATTGGAAGTGGGGCCAACGTCCTGACTTTC; CDR3aa: CASSSPDRIGSGANVLTF
v_gene: TRBV5-1; d_gene: NA; abundance: once; j_gene: TRBJ2-4; CDR3nt: TGCGCCAGCAGCCTGTCCGGGGCACCACAGACCATTCAGTACTTC; CDR3aa: CASSLSGAPQTIQYF
v_gene: TRBV7-2; d_gene: TRBD2; abundance: few; j_gene: TRBJ2-1; CDR3nt: TGTGCCAGCAGCTTATTTGGCGGGAGGGCCACAGATGAGCAGTTCTTC; CDR3aa: CASSLFGGRATDEQFF
v_gene: TRBV20-1; d_gene: TRBD1; abundance: few; j_gene: TRBJ1-4; CDR3nt: TGCAGTGCTAGAGGGGACAGGGGGGAAAAACTGTTTTTT; CDR3aa: CSARGDRGEKLFF
v_gene: TRBV12-3/TRBV12-4; d_gene: NA; abundance: NA; j_gene: TRBJ1-5; CDR3nt: TGTGCCAGCAGTTCGGGGCCGAGCAATCAGCCCCAGCATTTT; CDR3aa: CASSSGPSNQPQHF
v_gene: TRBV14; d_gene: NA; abundance: NA; j_gene: TRBJ1-4; CDR3nt: TGTGCCAGCAGCCAATACGCTCGGGGAGAAAAACGGTTTTTT; CDR3aa: CASSQYARGEKRFF
v_gene: TRBV6-5; d_gene: NA; abundance: NA; j_gene: TRBJ1-1; CDR3nt: TGTGCCAGCTTCCGGAGGAACACTGAAGCTTTCTTT; CDR3aa: CASFRRNTEAFF